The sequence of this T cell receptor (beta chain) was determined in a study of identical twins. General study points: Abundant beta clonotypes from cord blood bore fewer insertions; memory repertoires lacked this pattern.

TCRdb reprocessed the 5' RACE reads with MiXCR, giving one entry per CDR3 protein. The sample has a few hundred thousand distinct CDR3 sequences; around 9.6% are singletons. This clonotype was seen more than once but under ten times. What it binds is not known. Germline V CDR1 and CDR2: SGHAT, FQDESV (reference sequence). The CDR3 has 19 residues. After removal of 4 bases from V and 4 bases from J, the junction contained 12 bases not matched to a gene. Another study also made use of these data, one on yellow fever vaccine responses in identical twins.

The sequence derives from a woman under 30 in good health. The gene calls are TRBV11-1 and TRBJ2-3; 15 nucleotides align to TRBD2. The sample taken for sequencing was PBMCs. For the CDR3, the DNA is TGTGCCAGCAGCTCCCGGACTAGCGGGGGGGGTACGTTGGCAGATACGCAGTATTTT. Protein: CASSSRTSGGGTLADTQYF. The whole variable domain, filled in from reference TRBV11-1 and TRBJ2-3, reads EAEVAQSPRYKITEKSQAVAFWCDPISGHATLYWYRQILGQGPELLVQFQDESVVDDSQLPKDRFSAERLKGVDSTLKIQPAELGDSAMYLCASSSRTSGGGTLADTQYFGPGTRLTVL.